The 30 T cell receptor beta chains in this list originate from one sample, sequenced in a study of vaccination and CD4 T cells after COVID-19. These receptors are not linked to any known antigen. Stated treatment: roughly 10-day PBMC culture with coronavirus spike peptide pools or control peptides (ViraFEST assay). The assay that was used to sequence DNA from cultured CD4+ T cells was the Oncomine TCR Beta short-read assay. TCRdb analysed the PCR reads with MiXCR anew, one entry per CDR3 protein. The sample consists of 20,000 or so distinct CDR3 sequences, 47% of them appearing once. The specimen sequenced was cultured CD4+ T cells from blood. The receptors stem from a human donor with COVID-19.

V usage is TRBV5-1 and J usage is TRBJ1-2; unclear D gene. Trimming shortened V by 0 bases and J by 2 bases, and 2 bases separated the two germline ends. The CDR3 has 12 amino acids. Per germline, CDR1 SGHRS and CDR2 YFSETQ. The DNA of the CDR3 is TGCGCCAGCAGCTTGGGCAACTATGGCTACACCTTC. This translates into CASSLGNYGYTF.

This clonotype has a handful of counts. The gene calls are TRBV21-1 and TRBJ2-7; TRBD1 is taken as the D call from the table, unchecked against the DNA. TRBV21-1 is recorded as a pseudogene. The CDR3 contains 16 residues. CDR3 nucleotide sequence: TGTGCCAGCAGCACCATTGACAGGGTCCCCTGGGACGAGCAGTACTTC. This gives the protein CASSTIDRVPWDEQYF.

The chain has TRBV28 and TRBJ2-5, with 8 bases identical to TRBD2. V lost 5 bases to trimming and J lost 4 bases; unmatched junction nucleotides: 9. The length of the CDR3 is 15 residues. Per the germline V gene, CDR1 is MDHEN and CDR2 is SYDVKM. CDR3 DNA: TGTGCCAGCAGTCTTGAAGGACTAGCCCTAGAGACCCAGTACTTC. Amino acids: CASSLEGLALETQYF.

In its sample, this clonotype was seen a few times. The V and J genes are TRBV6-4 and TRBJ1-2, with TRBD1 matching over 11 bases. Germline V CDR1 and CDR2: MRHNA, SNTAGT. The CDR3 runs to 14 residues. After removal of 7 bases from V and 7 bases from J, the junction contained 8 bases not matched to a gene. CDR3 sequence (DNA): TGTGCCAGCACTCCGGACAGGGGGCAAGGTGGCTACACCTTC. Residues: CASTPDRGQGGYTF.

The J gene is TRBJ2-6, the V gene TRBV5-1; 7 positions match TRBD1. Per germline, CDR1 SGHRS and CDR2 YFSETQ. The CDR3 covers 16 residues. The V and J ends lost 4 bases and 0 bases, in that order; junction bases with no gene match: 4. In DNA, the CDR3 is TGCGCCAGCAGCAGGGGACAGACCTCTGGGGCCAACGTCCTGACTTTC. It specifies CASSRGQTSGANVLTF.

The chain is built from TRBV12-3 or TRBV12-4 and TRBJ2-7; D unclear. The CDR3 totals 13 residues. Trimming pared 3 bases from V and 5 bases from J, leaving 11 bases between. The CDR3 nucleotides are TGTGCCAGCAGTTTGTTTCAAGGAAACGAGCAGTACTTC. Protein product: CASSLFQGNEQYF.

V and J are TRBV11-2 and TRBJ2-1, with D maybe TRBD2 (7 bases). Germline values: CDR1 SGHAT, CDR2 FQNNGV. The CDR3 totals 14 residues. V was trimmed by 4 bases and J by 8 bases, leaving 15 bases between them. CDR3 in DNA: TGTGCCAGCAGCTCCCTAGGGGGGGCCTATGAGCAGTTCTTC. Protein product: CASSSLGGAYEQFF.

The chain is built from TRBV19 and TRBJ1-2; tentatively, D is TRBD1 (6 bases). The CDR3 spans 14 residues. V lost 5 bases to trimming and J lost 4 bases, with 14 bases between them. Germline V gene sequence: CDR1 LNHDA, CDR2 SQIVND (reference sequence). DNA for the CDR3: TGTGCCAGTAGTCGCCACCGGGACACCTATGGCTACACCTTC. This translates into CASSRHRDTYGYTF.

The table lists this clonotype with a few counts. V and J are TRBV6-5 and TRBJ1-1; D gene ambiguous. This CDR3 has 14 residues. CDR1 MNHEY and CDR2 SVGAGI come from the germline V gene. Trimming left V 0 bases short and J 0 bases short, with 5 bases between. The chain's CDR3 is CASSYSTVNTEAFF. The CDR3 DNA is TGTGCCAGCAGTTACTCGACTGTGAACACTGAAGCTTTCTTT.

This chain's CDR3 is CASSLGSGGLKNIQYF. CDR3 DNA: TGTGCCAGCAGCTTAGGGAGCGGGGGCCTCAAAAACATTCAGTACTTC. The J gene is TRBJ2-4, the V gene TRBV7-2; TRBD2 matches at 8 bases. Trimming cost V 1 base and J 3 bases; bases outside gene matches: 5. Germline V gives CDR1 SGHTA, CDR2 FQGNSA. This CDR3 contains 16 residues.

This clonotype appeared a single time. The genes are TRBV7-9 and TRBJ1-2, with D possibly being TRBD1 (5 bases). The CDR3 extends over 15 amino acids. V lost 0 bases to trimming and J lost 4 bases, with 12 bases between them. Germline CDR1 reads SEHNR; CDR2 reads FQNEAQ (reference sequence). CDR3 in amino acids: CASSLARPGTYGYTF. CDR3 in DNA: TGTGCCAGCAGCTTAGCGCGCCCAGGGACCTATGGCTACACCTTC.

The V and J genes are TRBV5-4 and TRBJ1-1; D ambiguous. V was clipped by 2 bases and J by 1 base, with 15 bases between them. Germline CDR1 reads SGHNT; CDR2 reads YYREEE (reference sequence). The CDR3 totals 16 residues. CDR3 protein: CASSFGLGGRNTEAFF. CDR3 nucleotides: TGTGCCAGCAGCTTTGGTTTAGGCGGGAGGAACACTGAAGCTTTCTTT.

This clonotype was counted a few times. Here the CDR3 reads CASSENPTNYGYTF. Written as DNA, the CDR3 is TGTGCCAGCAGTGAAAACCCGACTAACTATGGCTACACCTTC. V and J are TRBV6-1 and TRBJ1-2, with D unresolved. Trimming left V 2 bases short and J 0 bases short, with 7 bases between. The CDR3 has 14 amino acids. The germline V gene has CDR1 MNHNS and CDR2 SASEGT.

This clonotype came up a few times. CDR3 sequence: CASTRTDNYGYTF. The CDR3 nucleotides read TGTGCCAGTACCCGGACGGATAACTATGGCTACACCTTC. This chain links TRBV6-1 with TRBJ1-2; D is unclear. Germline V CDR1 and CDR2: MNHNS, SASEGT. V lost 9 bases, J lost 1 base, and 12 bases lay in between. The CDR3 loop spans 13 amino acids.

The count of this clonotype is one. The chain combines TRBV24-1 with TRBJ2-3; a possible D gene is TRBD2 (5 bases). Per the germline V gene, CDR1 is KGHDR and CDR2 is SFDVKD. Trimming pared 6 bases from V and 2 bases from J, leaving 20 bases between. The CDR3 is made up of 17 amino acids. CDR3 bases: TGTGCCACCAGTCCTCCTCCGACTATTACCCTCACAGATACGCAGTATTTT. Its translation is CATSPPPTITLTDTQYF.

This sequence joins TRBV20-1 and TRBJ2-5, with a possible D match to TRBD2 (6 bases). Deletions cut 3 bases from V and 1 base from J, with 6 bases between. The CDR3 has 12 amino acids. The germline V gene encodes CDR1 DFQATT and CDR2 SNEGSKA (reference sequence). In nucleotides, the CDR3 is TGCAGTGCTAGCGGGGGCCAAGAGACCCAGTACTTC. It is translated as CSASGGQETQYF.

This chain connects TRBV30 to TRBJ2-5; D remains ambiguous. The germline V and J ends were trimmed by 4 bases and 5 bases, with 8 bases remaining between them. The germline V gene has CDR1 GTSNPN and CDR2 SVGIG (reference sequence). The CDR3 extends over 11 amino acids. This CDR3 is CAWKVGETQYF. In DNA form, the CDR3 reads TGTGCCTGGAAAGTGGGGGAGACCCAGTACTTC.

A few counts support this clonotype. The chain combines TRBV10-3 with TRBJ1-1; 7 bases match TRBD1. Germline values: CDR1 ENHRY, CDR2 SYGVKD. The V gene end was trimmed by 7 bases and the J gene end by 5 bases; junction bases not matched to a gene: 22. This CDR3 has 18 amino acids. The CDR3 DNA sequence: TGTGCCATCACCTCGGATATCGGTTCAGGGGGGTTATCGACTGAAGCTTTCTTT. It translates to CAITSDIGSGGLSTEAFF.

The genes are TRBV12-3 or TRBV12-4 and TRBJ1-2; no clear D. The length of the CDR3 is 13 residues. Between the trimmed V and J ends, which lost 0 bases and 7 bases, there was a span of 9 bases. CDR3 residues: CASSLARGRGYTF. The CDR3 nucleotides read TGTGCCAGCAGTTTAGCCCGGGGTCGTGGCTACACCTTC.

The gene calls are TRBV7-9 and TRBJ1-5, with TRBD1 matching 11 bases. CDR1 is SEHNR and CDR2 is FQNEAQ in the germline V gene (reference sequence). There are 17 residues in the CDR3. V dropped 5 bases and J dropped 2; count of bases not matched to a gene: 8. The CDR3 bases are TGTGCCAGCAGCCTAGGGACAGGGGGTAGTGGCAATCAGCCCCAGCATTTT. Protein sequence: CASSLGTGGSGNQPQHF.

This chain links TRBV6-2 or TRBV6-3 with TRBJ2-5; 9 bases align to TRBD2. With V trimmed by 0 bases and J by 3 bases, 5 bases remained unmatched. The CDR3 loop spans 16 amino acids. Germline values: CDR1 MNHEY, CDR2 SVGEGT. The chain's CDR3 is CASSYSIAGGEETQYF. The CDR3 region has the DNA TGTGCCAGCAGTTACTCGATCGCGGGGGGGGAAGAGACCCAGTACTTC.

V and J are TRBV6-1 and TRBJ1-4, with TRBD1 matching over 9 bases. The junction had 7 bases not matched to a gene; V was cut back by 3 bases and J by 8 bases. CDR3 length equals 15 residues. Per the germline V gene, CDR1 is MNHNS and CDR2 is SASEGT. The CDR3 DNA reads TGTGCCAGCAGTGACGGGGACAGGGAGCTAGAAAAACTGTTTTTT. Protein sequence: CASSDGDRELEKLFF.

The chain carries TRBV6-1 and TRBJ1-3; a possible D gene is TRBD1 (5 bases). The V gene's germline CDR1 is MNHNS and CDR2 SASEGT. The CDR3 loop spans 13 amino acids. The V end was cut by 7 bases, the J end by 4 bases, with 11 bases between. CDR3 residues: CASTRTTGNTIYF. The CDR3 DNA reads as TGTGCCAGCACTCGGACAACGGGAAACACCATATATTTT.

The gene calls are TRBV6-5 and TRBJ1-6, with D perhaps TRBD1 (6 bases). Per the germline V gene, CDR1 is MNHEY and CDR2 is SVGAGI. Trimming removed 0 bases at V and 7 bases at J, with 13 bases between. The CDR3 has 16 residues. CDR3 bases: TGTGCCAGCAGTTACTCGAGTGCACAGGGAAATTCACCCCTCCACTTT. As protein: CASSYSSAQGNSPLHF.

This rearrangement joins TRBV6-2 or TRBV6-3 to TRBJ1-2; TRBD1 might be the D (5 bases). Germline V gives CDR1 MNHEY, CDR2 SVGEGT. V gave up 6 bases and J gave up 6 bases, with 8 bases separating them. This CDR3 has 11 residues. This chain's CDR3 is CASRLGDGYTF. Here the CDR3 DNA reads TGTGCCAGCAGACTAGGGGATGGCTACACCTTC.

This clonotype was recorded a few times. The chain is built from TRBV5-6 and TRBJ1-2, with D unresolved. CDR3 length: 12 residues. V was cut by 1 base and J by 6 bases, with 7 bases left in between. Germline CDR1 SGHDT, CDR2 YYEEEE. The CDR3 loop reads CASSLFGNGYTF. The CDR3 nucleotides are TGTGCCAGCAGCTTGTTCGGGAATGGCTACACCTTC.

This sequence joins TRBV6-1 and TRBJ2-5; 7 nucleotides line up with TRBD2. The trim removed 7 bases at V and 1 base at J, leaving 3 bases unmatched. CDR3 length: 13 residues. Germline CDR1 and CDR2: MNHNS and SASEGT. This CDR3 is CASMGGFQETQYF. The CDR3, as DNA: TGTGCCAGCATGGGGGGGTTCCAAGAGACCCAGTACTTC.

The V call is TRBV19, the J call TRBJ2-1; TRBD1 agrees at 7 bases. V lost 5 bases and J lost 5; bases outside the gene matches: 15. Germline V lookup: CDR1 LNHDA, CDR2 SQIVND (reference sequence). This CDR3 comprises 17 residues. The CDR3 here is CASSPRKTGPTHNEQFF. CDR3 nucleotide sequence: TGTGCCAGTAGTCCCCGCAAGACAGGGCCCACACACAATGAGCAGTTCTTC.

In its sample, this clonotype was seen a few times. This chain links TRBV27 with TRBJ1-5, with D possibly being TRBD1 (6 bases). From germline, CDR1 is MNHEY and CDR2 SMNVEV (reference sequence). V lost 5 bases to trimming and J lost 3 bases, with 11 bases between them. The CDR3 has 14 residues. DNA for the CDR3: TGTGCCAGCAGTAACCAGGGGAACAATCAGCCCCAGCATTTT. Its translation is CASSNQGNNQPQHF.

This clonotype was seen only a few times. The CDR3 bases are TGTGCCAGCAGCCCGGCCTTTGGCTCCATAGTGGACAATGAGCAGTTCTTC. Its translation is CASSPAFGSIVDNEQFF. This chain connects TRBV7-3 to TRBJ2-1, with D unclear. V was clipped by 5 bases and J by 5 bases, with 22 bases between them. Germline CDR1 and CDR2: SGHTA and FQGTGA. The CDR3 is 17 residues long.